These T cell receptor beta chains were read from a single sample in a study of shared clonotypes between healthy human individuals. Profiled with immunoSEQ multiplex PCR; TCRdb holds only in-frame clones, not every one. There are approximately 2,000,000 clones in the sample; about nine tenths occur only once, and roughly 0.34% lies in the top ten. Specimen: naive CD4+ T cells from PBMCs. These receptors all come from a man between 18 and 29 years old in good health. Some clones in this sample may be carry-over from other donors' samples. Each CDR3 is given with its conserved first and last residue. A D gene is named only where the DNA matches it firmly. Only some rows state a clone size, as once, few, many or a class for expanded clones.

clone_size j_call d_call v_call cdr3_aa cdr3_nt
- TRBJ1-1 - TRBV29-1 CSVSPARGDTEAFF TGCAGCGTTTCCCCGGCCCGAGGGGACACTGAAGCTTTCTTT
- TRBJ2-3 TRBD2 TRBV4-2 CASSETGTSGRGTDTQYF TGTGCCAGCAGCGAAACCGGGACTAGCGGGAGGGGCACAGATACGCAGTATTTT
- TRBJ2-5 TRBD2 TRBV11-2 CASSLAGGETQYF TGTGCCAGCAGCTTAGCGGGAGGAGAGACCCAGTACTTC
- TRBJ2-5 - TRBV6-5 CASRRTSQETQYF TGTGCCAGCAGAAGGACATCGCAAGAGACCCAGTACTTC
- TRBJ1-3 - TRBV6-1 CASIEAEGNTIYF TGTGCCAGCATCGAGGCTGAGGGAAACACCATATATTTT
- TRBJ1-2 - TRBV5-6 CASSSGTLANYGYTF TGTGCCAGCAGCTCCGGGACACTCGCTAACTATGGCTACACCTTC
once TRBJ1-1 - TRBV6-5 CASSYSPRVMNTEAFF TGTGCCAGCAGTTACTCCCCCAGGGTCATGAACACTGAAGCTTTCTTT
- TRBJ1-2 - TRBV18 CASSPPLLPLTVNYGYTF TGTGCCAGCTCACCCCCTCTTCTTCCACTGACAGTTAACTATGGCTACACCTTC
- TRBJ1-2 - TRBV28 CASSLSDRAPYGYTF TGTGCCAGCAGTTTGTCGGACCGGGCCCCTTATGGCTACACCTTC
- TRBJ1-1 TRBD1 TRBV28 CASSPPGQQAFF TGTGCCAGCAGTCCACCGGGACAGCAAGCTTTCTTT
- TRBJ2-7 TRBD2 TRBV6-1 CASSSGGSRYEQYF TGTGCCAGCAGTTCGGGGGGGAGTCGGTACGAGCAGTACTTC
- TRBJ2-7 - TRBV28 CASSWSGIIYEQYF TGTGCCAGCAGTTGGTCAGGGATAATCTACGAGCAGTACTTC
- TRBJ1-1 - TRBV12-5 CASGLVRGGLDTEAFF TGTGCTAGTGGTTTGGTACGTGGGGGCCTCGACACTGAAGCTTTCTTT